This T cell receptor beta chain was identified in a study of T-cell reconstitution after alpha-beta-depleted transplantation in children. This clonotype was detected only a few times. Unique molecular identifiers were built into the TCRbeta library. MiXCR, applied by TCRdb to the PCR reads, yields one record per CDR3 protein. The table has about 340,000 distinct CDR3 sequences, 10% seen once. The CDR3 runs to 14 residues. The V end lost 3 bases, the J end lost 5 bases, and 16 bases lay between the germline ends. From germline, CDR1 is SQVTM and CDR2 ANQGSEA. The chain carries TRBV29-1 and TRBJ1-2; D may be TRBD1 (6 bases). The sample in question was PBMCs from the stem cell graft donor, obtained from the stem cell graft. The sequence came from a human donor who donated a stem cell graft to a child with acute lymphoblastic leukemia. CDR3 loop: CSVDRSGQSYGYTF. CDR3 DNA sequence: TGCAGCGTTGACCGATCCGGACAGAGTTATGGCTACACCTTC.